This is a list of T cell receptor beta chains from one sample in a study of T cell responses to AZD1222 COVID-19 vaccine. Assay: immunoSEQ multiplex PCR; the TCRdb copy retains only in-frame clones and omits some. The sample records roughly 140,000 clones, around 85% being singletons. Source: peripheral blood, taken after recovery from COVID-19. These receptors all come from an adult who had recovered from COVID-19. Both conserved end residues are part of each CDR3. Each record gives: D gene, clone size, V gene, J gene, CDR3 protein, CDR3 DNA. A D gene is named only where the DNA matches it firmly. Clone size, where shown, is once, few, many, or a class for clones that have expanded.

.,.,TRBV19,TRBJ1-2,CASSIPVWDYGYTF,TGTGCCAGTAGTATCCCGGTCTGGGACTATGGCTACACCTTC
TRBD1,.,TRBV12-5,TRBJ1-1,CASAPPGTGMNTEAFF,TGTGCTAGTGCCCCTCCCGGGACAGGGATGAACACTGAAGCTTTCTTT
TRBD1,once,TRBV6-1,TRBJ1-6,CASSEGRDRGYNSPLHF,TGTGCCAGCAGTGAAGGGCGGGACAGGGGCTATAATTCACCCCTCCACTTT
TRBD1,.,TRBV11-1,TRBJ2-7,CASSSRTGVTYEQYF,TGTGCCAGCAGCTCCAGGACAGGGGTTACCTACGAGCAGTACTTC
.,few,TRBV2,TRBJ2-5,CATERTTQTQYF,TGTGCCACCGAGAGGACCACCCAGACCCAGTACTTC
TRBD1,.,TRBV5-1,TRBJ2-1,CASSTGTAYNEQFF,TGCGCCAGCAGCACCGGGACAGCCTACAATGAGCAGTTCTTC
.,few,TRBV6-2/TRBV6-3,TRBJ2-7,CASSYPPGSPVGEQYF,TGTGCCAGCAGTTACCCTCCAGGTTCTCCCGTGGGCGAGCAGTACTTC
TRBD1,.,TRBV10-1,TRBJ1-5,CASGTLEGAGNQPQHF,TGCGCCAGTGGAACACTGGAGGGGGCGGGAAATCAGCCCCAGCATTTT
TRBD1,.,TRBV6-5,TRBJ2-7,CASTSTDRGIHEQYF,TGTGCCAGCACCTCTACGGACAGGGGAATCCACGAGCAGTACTTC
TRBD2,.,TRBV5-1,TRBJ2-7,CASSVTSESSYEQYF,TGCGCCAGCAGCGTGACTAGCGAGAGCTCCTACGAGCAGTACTTC
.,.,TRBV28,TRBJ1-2,CASSGGPSYGYTF,TGTGCCAGCAGTGGTGGACCGAGCTATGGCTACACCTTC
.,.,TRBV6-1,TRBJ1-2,CASSEAPFRGYTF,TGTGCCAGCAGTGAAGCGCCCTTCCGCGGCTACACCTTC
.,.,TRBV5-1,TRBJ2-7,CASSSVRAYEQYF,TGCGCCAGCAGCTCCGTCCGAGCCTACGAGCAGTACTTC
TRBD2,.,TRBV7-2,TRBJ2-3,CASSLATGGDTQYF,TGTGCCAGCAGCTTAGCCACGGGGGGAGATACGCAGTATTTT
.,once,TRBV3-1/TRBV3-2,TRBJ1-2,CASSQDGAPNYGYTF,TGTGCCAGCAGCCAAGATGGGGCACCTAACTATGGCTACACCTTC
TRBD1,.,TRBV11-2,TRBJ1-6,CASSHGRTGSTWSPLHF,TGTGCCAGCAGCCACGGGAGGACAGGGTCGACATGGTCACCCCTCCACTTT
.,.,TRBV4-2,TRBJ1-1,CASSRPTGPTEAFF,TGTGCCAGCAGCCGCCCCACAGGGCCCACTGAAGCTTTCTTT
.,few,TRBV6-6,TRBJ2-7,CASTPGRRYEQYF,TGTGCCAGCACGCCGGGCCGACGCTACGAGCAGTACTTC
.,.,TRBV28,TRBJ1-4,CASSFRQGFYEKLFF,TGTGCCAGCAGTTTCCGGCAGGGGTTTTATGAAAAACTGTTTTTT
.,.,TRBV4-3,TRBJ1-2,CASSQGLINYGYTF,TGCGCCAGCAGCCAAGGACTGATTAACTATGGCTACACCTTC
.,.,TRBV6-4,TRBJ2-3,CASSPDRTSTDTQYF,TGTGCCAGCAGTCCAGACAGGACTAGCACAGATACGCAGTATTTT
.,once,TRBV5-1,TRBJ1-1,CASGPTQGTGEAFF,TGCGCCAGCGGCCCCACCCAGGGGACTGGAGAAGCTTTCTTT
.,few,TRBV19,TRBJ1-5,CASSIEDPGNQPQHF,TGTGCCAGTAGTATAGAAGACCCGGGCAATCAGCCCCAGCATTTT
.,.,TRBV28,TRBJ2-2,CASTLMQGGSGELFF,TGTGCCAGCACCCTAATGCAGGGCGGAAGCGGGGAGCTGTTTTTT
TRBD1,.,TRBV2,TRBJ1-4,CASQGQGGDSEKLFF,TGTGCCAGCCAAGGACAGGGCGGTGATAGCGAAAAACTGTTTTTT
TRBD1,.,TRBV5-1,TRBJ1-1,CASSGTGGQTEAFF,TGCGCCAGCAGCGGGACAGGGGGCCAGACTGAAGCTTTCTTT
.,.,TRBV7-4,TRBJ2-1,CASSLKSHNEQFF,TGTGCCAGCAGCTTAAAATCCCACAATGAGCAGTTCTTC
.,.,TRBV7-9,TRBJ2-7,CASSPRGVYEQYF,TGTGCCAGCAGCCCCAGGGGGGTCTACGAGCAGTACTTC
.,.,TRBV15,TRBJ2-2,CATSRVGGATGELFF,TGTGCCACCAGCAGAGTAGGAGGGGCTACCGGGGAGCTGTTTTTT
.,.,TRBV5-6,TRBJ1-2,CASSHFSGDYGYTF,TGTGCCAGCAGCCATTTCTCGGGAGACTATGGCTACACCTTC
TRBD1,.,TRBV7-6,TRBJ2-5,CASSIDRGRQETQYF,TGTGCCAGCAGCATCGACAGGGGGCGACAAGAGACCCAGTACTTC
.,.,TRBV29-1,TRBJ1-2,CSVEVIGVYGYTF,TGCAGCGTTGAAGTTATTGGTGTCTATGGCTACACCTTC
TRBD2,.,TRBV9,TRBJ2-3,CASSGTSGVTDTQYF,TGTGCCAGCAGCGGTACTAGCGGGGTCACAGATACGCAGTATTTT
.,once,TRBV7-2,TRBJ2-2,CASSSHGAGELFF,TGTGCCAGCAGCTCTCACGGGGCCGGGGAGCTGTTTTTT
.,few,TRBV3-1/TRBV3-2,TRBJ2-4,CASSQGGQNAIQYF,TGTGCCAGCAGCCAAGGTGGACAGAACGCGATTCAGTACTTC
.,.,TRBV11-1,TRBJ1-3,CASSLERQISGNTIYF,TGTGCCAGCAGCTTAGAACGGCAGATCTCTGGAAACACCATATATTTT